What follows is one T cell receptor (beta chain) and its context. Its antigen is not known. V trimming: 4 bases; J trimming: 9 bases; junction bases outside the gene matches: 12. In germline, CDR1 is SGHTA, CDR2 FQGNSA. This CDR3 comprises 16 residues. This record belongs to a study of T cell responses to AZD1222 COVID-19 vaccine. Study findings and constraints: Dominant CD4 TCR responses targeted spike regions 160-218 and 743-854. White British people made up most donors, females outnumbered males, and clonal diversity was possibly underestimated. Spike-specific TCRs gained breadth and depth after people received two AZD1222 doses.

The protocol was immunoSEQ multiplex PCR, while the TCRdb copy is restricted to in-frame clones and leaves out a portion. The data contain some 150,000 clones, roughly 86% of them singletons. The receptor was derived from an adult who received the MenACWY meningococcal vaccine as a control. This specimen consisted of peripheral blood, obtained 28 days after the second dose of the MenACWY control vaccine. V gene TRBV7-2 combines with J gene TRBJ1-5, with 10 bases that match TRBD1. CDR3 DNA sequence: TGTGCCAGCAGCTACTTGACAGGGGGCGTCCCTGGGCCCCAGCATTTT. It encodes CASSYLTGGVPGPQHF.